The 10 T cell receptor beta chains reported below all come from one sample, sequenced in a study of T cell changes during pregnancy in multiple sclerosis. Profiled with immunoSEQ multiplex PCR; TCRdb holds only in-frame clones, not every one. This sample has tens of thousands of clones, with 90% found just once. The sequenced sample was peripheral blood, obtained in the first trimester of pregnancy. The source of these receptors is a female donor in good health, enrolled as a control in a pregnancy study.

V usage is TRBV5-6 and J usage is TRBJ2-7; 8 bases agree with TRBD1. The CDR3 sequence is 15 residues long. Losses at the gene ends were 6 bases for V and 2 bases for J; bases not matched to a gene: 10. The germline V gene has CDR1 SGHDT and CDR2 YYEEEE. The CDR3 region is CASTVLGQGAYEQYF. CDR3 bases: TGTGCCAGCACCGTGCTTGGACAGGGAGCCTACGAGCAGTACTTC.

The CDR3 DNA is TGTGCTAGTGGTTTGACGGGGGGCACTAATGAAAAACTGTTTTTT. Amino acid sequence: CASGLTGGTNEKLFF. The chain joins TRBV12-5 to TRBJ1-4; D may be TRBD1 (6 bases). This CDR3 region has 15 residues. Deletions cut 2 bases from V and 2 bases from J, with 9 bases between. Germline-derived CDR1 and CDR2 are LGHNT and FRNRAP.

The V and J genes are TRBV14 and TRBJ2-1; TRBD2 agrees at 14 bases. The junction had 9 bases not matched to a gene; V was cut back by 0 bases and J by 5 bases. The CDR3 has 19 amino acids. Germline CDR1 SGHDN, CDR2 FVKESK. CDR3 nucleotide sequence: TGTGCCAGCAGCCAAGATCTTCGACTAGCGGGGGGGCGAAACAATGAGCAGTTCTTC. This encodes CASSQDLRLAGGRNNEQFF.

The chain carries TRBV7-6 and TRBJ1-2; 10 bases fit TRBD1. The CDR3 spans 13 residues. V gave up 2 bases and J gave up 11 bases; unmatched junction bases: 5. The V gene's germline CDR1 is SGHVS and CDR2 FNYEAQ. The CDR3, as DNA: TGTGCCAGCAGCTTAACCTTGGACAGGGGGTACACCTTC. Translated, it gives CASSLTLDRGYTF.

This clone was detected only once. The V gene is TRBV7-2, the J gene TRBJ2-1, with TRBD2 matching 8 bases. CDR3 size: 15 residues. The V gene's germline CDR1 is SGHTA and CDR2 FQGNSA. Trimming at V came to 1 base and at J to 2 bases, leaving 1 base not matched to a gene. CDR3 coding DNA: TGTGCCAGCAGCTTAGGCGGGGGGCCCTACAATGAGCAGTTCTTC. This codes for CASSLGGGPYNEQFF.

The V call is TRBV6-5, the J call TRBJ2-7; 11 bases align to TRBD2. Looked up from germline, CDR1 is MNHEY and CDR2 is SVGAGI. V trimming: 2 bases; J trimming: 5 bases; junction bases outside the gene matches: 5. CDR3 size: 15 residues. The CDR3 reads CASSYPSGRIHEQYF. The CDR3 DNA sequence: TGTGCCAGCAGTTACCCTAGCGGGAGGATCCACGAGCAGTACTTC.

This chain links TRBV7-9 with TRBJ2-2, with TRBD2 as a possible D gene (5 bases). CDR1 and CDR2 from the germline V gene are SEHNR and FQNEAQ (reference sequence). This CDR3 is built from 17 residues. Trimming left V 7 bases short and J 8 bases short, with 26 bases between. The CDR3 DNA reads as TGTGCCAGCAAGCCAGAGGGAGTTAAGCCTACATCGGGGGAGCTGTTTTTT. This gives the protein CASKPEGVKPTSGELFF.

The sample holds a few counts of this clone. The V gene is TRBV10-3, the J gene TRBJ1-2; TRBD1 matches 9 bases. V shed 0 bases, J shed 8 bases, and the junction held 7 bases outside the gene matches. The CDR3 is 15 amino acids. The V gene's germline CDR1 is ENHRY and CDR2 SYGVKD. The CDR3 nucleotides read TGTGCCATCAGTGAGTCGTTAGGGACAGGGAAAGGCTACACCTTC. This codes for CAISESLGTGKGYTF.

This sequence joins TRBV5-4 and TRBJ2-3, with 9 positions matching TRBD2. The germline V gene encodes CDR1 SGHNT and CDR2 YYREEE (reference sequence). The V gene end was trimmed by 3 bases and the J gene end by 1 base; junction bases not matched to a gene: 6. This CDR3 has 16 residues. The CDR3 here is CASSSGRTSGTDTQYF. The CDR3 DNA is TGTGCCAGCAGCTCGGGGCGGACTAGCGGCACAGATACGCAGTATTTT. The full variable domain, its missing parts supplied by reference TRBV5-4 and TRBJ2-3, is ETGVTQSPTHLIKTRGQQVTLRCSSQSGHNTVSWYQQALGQGPQFIFQYYREEENGRGNFPPRFSGLQFPNYSSELNVNALELDDSALYLCASSSGRTSGTDTQYFGPGTRLTVL.

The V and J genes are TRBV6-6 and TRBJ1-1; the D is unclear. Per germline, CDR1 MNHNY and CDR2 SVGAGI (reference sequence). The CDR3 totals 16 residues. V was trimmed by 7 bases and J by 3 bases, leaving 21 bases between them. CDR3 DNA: TGTGCCAGCATCGACGGGATGGGAATAGGGTACACTGAAGCTTTCTTT. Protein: CASIDGMGIGYTEAFF.